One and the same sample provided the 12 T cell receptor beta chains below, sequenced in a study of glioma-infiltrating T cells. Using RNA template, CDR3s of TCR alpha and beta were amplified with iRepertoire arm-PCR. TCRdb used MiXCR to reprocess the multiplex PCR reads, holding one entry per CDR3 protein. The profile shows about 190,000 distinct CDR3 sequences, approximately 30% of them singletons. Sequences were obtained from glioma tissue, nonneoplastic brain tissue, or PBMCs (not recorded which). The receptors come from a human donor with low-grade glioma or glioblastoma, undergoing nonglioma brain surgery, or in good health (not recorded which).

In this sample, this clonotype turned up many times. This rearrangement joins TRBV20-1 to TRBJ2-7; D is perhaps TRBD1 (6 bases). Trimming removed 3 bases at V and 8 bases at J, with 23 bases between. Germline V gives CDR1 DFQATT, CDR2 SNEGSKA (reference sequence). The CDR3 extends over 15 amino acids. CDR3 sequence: CSASYLTLGGLKQYF. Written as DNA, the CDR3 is TGCAGTGCTAGCTATTTGACACTAGGGGGTCTTAAGCAGTACTTC.

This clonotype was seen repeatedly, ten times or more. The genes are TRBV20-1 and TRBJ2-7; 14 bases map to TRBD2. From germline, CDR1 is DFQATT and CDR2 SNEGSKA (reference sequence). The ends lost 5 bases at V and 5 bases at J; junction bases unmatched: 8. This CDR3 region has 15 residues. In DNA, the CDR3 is TGCAGTGCTTATAGACTAGCGGGAGGGCATAACGAGCAGTACTTC. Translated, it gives CSAYRLAGGHNEQYF.

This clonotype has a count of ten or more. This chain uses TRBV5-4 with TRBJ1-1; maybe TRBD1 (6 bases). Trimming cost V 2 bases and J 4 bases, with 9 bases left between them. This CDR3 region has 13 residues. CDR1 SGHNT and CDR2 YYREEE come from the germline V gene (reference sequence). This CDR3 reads CASSFTGITEAFF. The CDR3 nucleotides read TGTGCCAGCAGCTTCACAGGGATCACTGAAGCTTTCTTT.

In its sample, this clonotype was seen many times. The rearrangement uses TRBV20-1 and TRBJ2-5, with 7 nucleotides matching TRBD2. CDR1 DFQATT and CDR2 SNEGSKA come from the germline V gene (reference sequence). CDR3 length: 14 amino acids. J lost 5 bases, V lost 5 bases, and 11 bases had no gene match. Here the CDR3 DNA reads TGCAGTGCTGCGGCGGGAGATCCGGGGGAGACCCAGTACTTC. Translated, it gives CSAAAGDPGETQYF.

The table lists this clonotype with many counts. The CDR3 region is CASRLTMTGRGYTF. The CDR3, as DNA: TGTGCCAGCAGATTAACAATGACAGGGAGAGGCTACACCTTC. The chain has TRBV28 and TRBJ1-2, with TRBD1 identical over 7 bases. The CDR3 runs 14 residues. The V gene's germline CDR1 is MDHEN and CDR2 SYDVKM. Germline trimming cut 6 bases from V and 8 bases from J; bases unmatched to any gene: 12.

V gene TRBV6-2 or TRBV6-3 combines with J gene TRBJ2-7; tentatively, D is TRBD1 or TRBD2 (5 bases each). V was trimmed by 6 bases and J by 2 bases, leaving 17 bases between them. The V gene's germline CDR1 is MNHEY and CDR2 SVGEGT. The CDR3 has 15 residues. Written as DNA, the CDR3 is TGTGCCAGCAGCTCCCGACCAGCGGACACCTACGAGCAGTACTTC. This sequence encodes CASSSRPADTYEQYF.

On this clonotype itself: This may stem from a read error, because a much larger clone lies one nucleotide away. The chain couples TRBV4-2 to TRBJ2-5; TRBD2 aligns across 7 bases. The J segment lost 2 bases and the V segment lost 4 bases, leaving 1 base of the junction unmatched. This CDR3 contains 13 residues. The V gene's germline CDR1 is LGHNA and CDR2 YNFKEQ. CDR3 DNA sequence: TGTGCCAGCAGCCTGCGGGAGCAAGAGACCCAGTACTTC. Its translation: CASSLREQETQYF.

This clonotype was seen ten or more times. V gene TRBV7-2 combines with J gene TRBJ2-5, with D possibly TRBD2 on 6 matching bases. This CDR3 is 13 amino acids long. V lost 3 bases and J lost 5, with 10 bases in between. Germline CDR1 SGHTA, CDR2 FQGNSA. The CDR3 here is CASSLRLVETQYF. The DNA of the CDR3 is TGTGCCAGCAGCTTGCGACTAGTCGAGACCCAGTACTTC.

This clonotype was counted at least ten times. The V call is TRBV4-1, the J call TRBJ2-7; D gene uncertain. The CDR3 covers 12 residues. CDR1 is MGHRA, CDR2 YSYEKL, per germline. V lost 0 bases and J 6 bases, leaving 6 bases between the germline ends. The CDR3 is CASSQDRGEQYF. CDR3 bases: TGCGCCAGCAGCCAAGATCGAGGCGAGCAGTACTTC.

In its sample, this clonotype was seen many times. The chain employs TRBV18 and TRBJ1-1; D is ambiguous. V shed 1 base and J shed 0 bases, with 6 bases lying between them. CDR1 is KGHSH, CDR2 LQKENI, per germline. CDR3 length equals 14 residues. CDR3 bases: TGTGCCAGCTCACCACAGAAGATGAACACTGAAGCTTTCTTT. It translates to CASSPQKMNTEAFF.

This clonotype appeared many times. The CDR3 DNA reads as TGCAGTGCGCCGGGCTGGATAGACACAGATACGCAGTATTTT. It encodes CSAPGWIDTDTQYF. The chain carries TRBV20-1 and TRBJ2-3, with D uncertain. CDR3 length: 14 residues. Trimming stripped 6 bases from V and 2 bases from J, with 15 bases between. Per the germline V gene, CDR1 is DFQATT and CDR2 is SNEGSKA (reference sequence).

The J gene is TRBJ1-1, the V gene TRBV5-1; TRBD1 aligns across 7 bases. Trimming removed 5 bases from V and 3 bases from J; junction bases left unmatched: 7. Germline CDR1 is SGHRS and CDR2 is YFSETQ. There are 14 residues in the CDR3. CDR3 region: CASRVGQRYTEAFF. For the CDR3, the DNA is TGCGCCAGCAGAGTGGGACAGAGATACACTGAAGCTTTCTTT.